A single sample gave rise to the 10 T cell receptor beta chains below, sequenced in a study of blood T cells in healthy people across ages. Next came a second PCR, run for about 7 to 12 cycles, which used a sample-barcoded 5' primer along with a J-beta primer mix. TCRdb reanalysed the 5' RACE reads using MiXCR and keeps one entry per CDR3 protein. The data hold some 800,000 distinct CDR3 sequences, with around 42% observed a single time. Sample: blood. The receptors here all came from a man in his sixties in good health.

V gene TRBV5-1 combines with J gene TRBJ2-3, with 16 bases fitting TRBD2. The J segment lost 4 bases and the V segment lost 4 bases, leaving 6 bases of the junction unmatched. Germline V lookup: CDR1 SGHRS, CDR2 YFSETQ. This CDR3 is 17 amino acids long. DNA of the CDR3: TGCGCCAGCAGCGGGGGACTAGCGGGGGGGTTCGCAGATACGCAGTATTTT. It codes for CASSGGLAGGFADTQYF.

Note on this clonotype: Relative to the germline gene, one junction end is altered; a read error may explain this. The chain links TRBV4-3 to TRBJ2-7, with 7 bases lining up with TRBD2. This CDR3 has 14 amino acids. CDR1 and CDR2 from the germline V gene are LGHNA and YSLEER. The CDR3: CAGSQDRGDYEQYF. DNA of the CDR3: TGCGCCGGCAGCCAAGATCGGGGGGACTACGAGCAGTACTTC.

The V and J genes are TRBV4-1 and TRBJ2-5; perhaps TRBD2 as D (5 bases). V lost 3 bases, J lost 4 bases, and 12 bases lay in between. The CDR3 length is 14 residues. Germline values: CDR1 MGHRA, CDR2 YSYEKL. The CDR3 DNA sequence: TGCGCCAGCAGCCATCCGGGAAGTAGAGAGACCCAGTACTTC. Its translation: CASSHPGSRETQYF.

CDR3 sequence reads: CASSLGQGRNYGYTF. The CDR3, as DNA: TGTGCCAGCAGCTTAGGACAGGGGAGAAACTATGGCTACACCTTC. The J gene is TRBJ1-2, the V gene TRBV7-8; 8 bases are a match to TRBD1. With V trimmed by 1 base and J by 2 bases, 3 bases remained unmatched. The CDR3 is 15 residues long. From germline, CDR1 is SGHVS and CDR2 FQNEAQ. The full variable domain, rest sourced from reference TRBV7-8 and TRBJ1-2, is GAGVSQSPRYKVAKRGQDVALRCDPISGHVSLFWYQQALGQGPEFLTYFQNEAQLDKSGLPSDRFFAERPEGSVSTLKIQRTQQEDSAVYLCASSLGQGRNYGYTFGSGTRLTVV.

The chain combines TRBV27 with TRBJ2-7, with 9 bases identical to TRBD1. The V and J ends lost 4 bases and 5 bases, in that order; junction bases with no gene match: 3. Per the germline V gene, CDR1 is MNHEY and CDR2 is SMNVEV (reference sequence). The CDR3 totals 13 residues. The CDR3 loop is CASSSTGGHEQYF. CDR3 bases: TGTGCCAGCAGTTCCACAGGGGGCCACGAGCAGTACTTC.

The rearrangement uses TRBV7-2 and TRBJ1-6; no firm D call. Germline V gene data show CDR1 as SGHTA and CDR2 as FQGNSA. This CDR3 has 16 residues. The germline V and J ends were trimmed by 4 bases and 0 bases, with 10 bases remaining between them. CDR3 DNA sequence: TGTGCCAGCAGCTACGAGGCTAGCTCCTATAATTCACCCCTCCACTTT. Encoded protein: CASSYEASSYNSPLHF.

This clonotype was counted only a few times. The V call is TRBV5-6, the J call TRBJ2-5; 10 bases are shared with TRBD1. The germline gives CDR1 SGHDT, CDR2 YYEEEE. V gave up 2 bases and J gave up 5 bases; unmatched junction bases: 6. The CDR3 spans 15 residues. The chain's CDR3 is CASSFRQGAGETQYF. The CDR3 DNA reads as TGTGCCAGCAGCTTCCGACAGGGGGCAGGGGAGACCCAGTACTTC.

This clonotype was detected only a few times. The genes are TRBV20-1 and TRBJ2-2; perhaps TRBD2 as D (6 bases). The CDR3 spans 16 residues. Trimming cost V 2 bases and J 5 bases, with 18 bases left between them. Germline V gene lookup returns CDR1 DFQATT and CDR2 SNEGSKA (reference sequence). CDR3 loop: CSARWGELMGTGELFF. In DNA, the CDR3 is TGCAGTGCTAGATGGGGGGAATTAATGGGGACCGGGGAGCTGTTTTTT.

This clonotype was recorded a few times. This chain uses TRBV5-8 with TRBJ1-2; 8 positions agree with TRBD1. Unmatched junction bases numbered 15, after V lost 5 bases and J lost 0 bases. The germline CDR1 and CDR2 sequences are SGHTS and YDEGEE. The CDR3 covers 18 residues. This CDR3 reads CASSQTLGRGPSNYGYTF. CDR3 nucleotide sequence: TGTGCCAGCAGTCAGACCCTCGGCAGGGGGCCTTCTAACTATGGCTACACCTTC.

The gene calls are TRBV5-1 and TRBJ2-7; TRBD2 is a possible D gene (6 bases). CDR3 length: 14 amino acids. Deletions cut 2 bases from V and 1 base from J, with 10 bases between. Germline loops: CDR1 SGHRS, CDR2 YFSETQ. CDR3 protein: CASSFTSQSYEQYF. The CDR3, as DNA: TGCGCCAGCAGCTTTACTAGCCAGTCCTACGAGCAGTACTTC.